Presented here are 15 T cell receptor beta chains from one specimen sequenced in a study of T-cell memory formation after mild COVID-19. TCRdb recomputed calls from the 5' RACE reads with MiXCR, one row per CDR3 protein. The sample holds roughly 320,000 distinct CDR3 sequences; 25% to 30% are singletons and the top ten take roughly 14%. What was sequenced was PBMCs or a T cell subset sorted from them (not recorded which). The receptor source for this set is an adult woman who had mild COVID-19 (a few samples of this study predate the infection). Cell type and time point are not known.

This chain links TRBV7-9 with TRBJ2-1; a possible D gene is TRBD1 (6 bases). CDR1 and CDR2 from the germline V gene are SEHNR and FQNEAQ (reference sequence). Trimming pared 0 bases from V and 5 bases from J, leaving 8 bases between. The CDR3 contains 14 residues. The CDR3 region is CASSLARGHNEQFF. CDR3 sequence (DNA): TGTGCCAGCAGCTTAGCCAGGGGCCACAATGAGCAGTTCTTC.

This clonotype was counted between two and nine times. The chain carries TRBV12-3 or TRBV12-4 and TRBJ1-2; D perhaps matches TRBD1 (5 bases). The length of the CDR3 is 13 residues. V was trimmed by 6 bases and J by 5 bases, leaving 13 bases between them. The CDR3 DNA sequence: TGTGCCAGCAGGGTCGGGGGAGAGTATGGCTACACCTTC. Translating it yields CASRVGGEYGYTF.

The chain links TRBV7-8 to TRBJ2-1; D not resolved. Germline assignment: CDR1 SGHVS and CDR2 FQNEAQ. The CDR3 totals 12 residues. CDR3 bases: TGTGCAATAGGAGAGTACTACAATGAGCAGTTCTTC. This gives the protein CAIGEYYNEQFF.

This chain links TRBV20-1 with TRBJ2-2; 11 positions agree with TRBD2. Germline V gives CDR1 DFQATT, CDR2 SNEGSKA (reference sequence). V was clipped by 0 bases and J by 0 bases; unmatched bases: 9. The CDR3 is made up of 19 amino acids. This CDR3 reads CSAREWGPGLAANTGELFF. DNA of the CDR3: TGCAGTGCTAGAGAGTGGGGGCCGGGACTAGCGGCGAACACCGGGGAGCTGTTTTTT.

The chain employs TRBV5-1 and TRBJ1-4; D is ambiguous. CDR3 length equals 14 residues. Germline lookup yields CDR1 SGHRS and CDR2 YFSETQ. The V end was cut by 3 bases, the J end by 3 bases, with 9 bases between. The CDR3 is CASSYSPANEKLFF. CDR3 bases: TGCGCCAGCAGCTACAGTCCGGCTAATGAAAAACTGTTTTTT.

This chain links TRBV27 with TRBJ1-2; D ambiguous. The CDR3 extends over 17 amino acids. The germline V and J ends were trimmed by 4 bases and 0 bases, with 18 bases remaining between them. Per the germline V gene, CDR1 is MNHEY and CDR2 is SMNVEV (reference sequence). CDR3 bases: TGTGCCAGCAGTTCGTTTAGGTACAGTTCCTCTAACTATGGCTACACCTTC. The encoded protein is CASSSFRYSSSNYGYTF.

V usage is TRBV29-1 and J usage is TRBJ2-7; TRBD1 agrees at 10 bases. The CDR3 extends over 13 amino acids. The V and J ends lost 5 bases and 2 bases, in that order; junction bases with no gene match: 3. CDR1 and CDR2 (germline): SQVTM, ANQGSEA. This CDR3 is CSVSGQGAYEQYF. CDR3 DNA sequence: TGCAGCGTTTCTGGACAGGGGGCCTACGAGCAGTACTTC.

This clonotype was recorded a few times. The chain is built from TRBV7-2 and TRBJ2-5, with a tentative D call TRBD2 (5 bases). Germline CDR1 and CDR2: SGHTA and FQGNSA. V lost 5 bases and J lost 5, with 15 bases in between. The CDR3 extends over 14 amino acids. CDR3 coding DNA: TGTGCCAGCAGCCCACGGGGAAGGAGGGAGACCCAGTACTTC. Its protein product is CASSPRGRRETQYF.

The genes are TRBV9 and TRBJ1-3, with D hard to call. Germline assignment: CDR1 SGDLS and CDR2 YYNGEE. This CDR3 has 14 residues. The V end lost 3 bases, the J end lost 2 bases, and 9 bases lay between the germline ends. CDR3 sequence reads: CASSAGSAGNTIYF. The DNA for the CDR3 is TGTGCCAGCAGCGCCGGAAGCGCTGGAAACACCATATATTTT.

The V gene is TRBV5-1, the J gene TRBJ2-7; D gene unclear. The CDR3 length is 13 residues. CDR1 and CDR2 from the germline V gene are SGHRS and YFSETQ. V lost 0 bases, J lost 9 bases, and 13 bases lay in between. The CDR3 sequence is CASSLADGFGQYF. CDR3 nucleotide sequence: TGCGCCAGCAGCTTGGCAGACGGTTTCGGGCAGTACTTC.

The chain couples TRBV7-9 to TRBJ2-3; TRBD2 agrees at 10 bases. CDR1 is SEHNR and CDR2 is FQNEAQ in the germline V gene (reference sequence). Trimming cost V 1 base and J 2 bases; bases outside gene matches: 15. This CDR3 spans 20 amino acids. CDR3 region: CASSLVGGLGLAETTDTQYF. The CDR3 bases are TGTGCCAGCAGCTTAGTCGGGGGACTTGGACTAGCGGAGACCACAGATACGCAGTATTTT.

This clonotype was observed a handful of times. The chain has TRBV5-1 and TRBJ2-1, with D uncertain. Germline assignment: CDR1 SGHRS and CDR2 YFSETQ. This CDR3 contains 15 residues. V was clipped by 0 bases and J by 4 bases, with 11 bases between them. CDR3 residues: CASSLEGHHYNEQFF. For the CDR3, the DNA is TGCGCCAGCAGCTTGGAGGGCCATCATTACAATGAGCAGTTCTTC.

This clonotype was seen more than once but under ten times. CDR3 in amino acids: CAISDELVRDTQYF. The CDR3 nucleotides are TGTGCCATCAGTGATGAGCTAGTTAGAGATACGCAGTATTTT. This rearrangement joins TRBV10-3 to TRBJ2-3; D not resolved. V lost 3 bases and J 5 bases, leaving 12 bases between the germline ends. Germline CDR1 reads ENHRY; CDR2 reads SYGVKD. This CDR3 has 14 residues.

V is TRBV5-5 and J is TRBJ1-2, with TRBD1 identical over 9 bases. Losses at the gene ends were 4 bases for V and 1 base for J; bases not matched to a gene: 8. The CDR3 sequence is 16 residues long. Germline assignment: CDR1 SGHKS and CDR2 YYEKEE (reference sequence). In DNA form, the CDR3 reads TGTGCCAGCAGCGATGTGGGGACAGGGCTTAACTATGGCTACACCTTC. Its translation: CASSDVGTGLNYGYTF. The variable domain in full, completed from reference TRBV5-5 and TRBJ1-2, reads DAGVTQSPTHLIKTRGQQVTLRCSPISGHKSVSWYQQVLGQGPQFIFQYYEKEERGRGNFPDRFSARQFPNYSSELNVNALLLGDSALYLCASSDVGTGLNYGYTFGSGTRLTVV.

The chain combines TRBV5-4 with TRBJ1-1, with no clear D. The CDR3 is 15 residues long. Germline assignment: CDR1 SGHNT and CDR2 YYREEE (reference sequence). Trimming left V 2 bases short and J 1 base short, with 12 bases between. The CDR3 protein is CASSFLRLENTEAFF. CDR3 coding DNA: TGTGCCAGCAGCTTTCTCCGACTCGAGAACACTGAAGCTTTCTTT. The full variable domain, completed using reference TRBV5-4 and TRBJ1-1, is ETGVTQSPTHLIKTRGQQVTLRCSSQSGHNTVSWYQQALGQGPQFIFQYYREEENGRGNFPPRFSGLQFPNYSSELNVNALELDDSALYLCASSFLRLENTEAFFGQGTRLTVV.